The clone carrying this TCR beta chain came up a few times. Its antigen remains unknown. CDR3 length: 15 residues. Trimming took 5 bases from V and 0 from J, leaving 13 bases between them. This sample stems from a study of CD8 T cells in ankylosing spondylitis. The study, taken as a whole, reports: The study identified a TCR beta motif of several highly homologous variants that appeared characteristic of ankylosing spondylitis blood. Disease-associated clones were reportedly significantly overrepresented in matched ankylosing spondylitis synovial fluid.

Quantitative 5'-RACE with molecular barcodes generated TCR beta libraries. In TCRdb, the 5' RACE reads were re-called with MiXCR into one record per CDR3 protein. The sample has roughly 670,000 distinct CDR3 sequences; around 20% are singletons. The receptor was derived from a male donor with ankylosing spondylitis. The genes are TRBV12-3 or TRBV12-4 and TRBJ1-1; D not certain. The sequenced sample was blood, either unsorted or a sorted T cell fraction (not recorded which). The CDR3 loop is CASSLPGVMNTEAFF. CDR3 coding DNA: TGTGCCAGCAGTCTCCCGGGAGTAATGAACACTGAAGCTTTCTTT.